The sample holds a few counts of the clone carrying this T cell receptor (beta chain). Its matching antigen is unknown. V trimming: 4 bases; J trimming: 7 bases; junction bases outside the gene matches: 10. The V gene's germline CDR1 is SGHRS and CDR2 YFSETQ. The CDR3 is 16 amino acids. The data are from a study of response to subunit inactivated influenza vaccine. Study-wide findings and caveats: The authors proposed limited new T cell recruitment per seasonal influenza vaccination.

Via MiXCR, TCRdb re-called the RT-PCR reads, giving one row per CDR3 protein. The sample shows approximately 480,000 distinct CDR3 sequences, 10% to 11% of them seen only once. The source material was PBMCs from blood, sampled 45 days after vaccination. The receptor was derived from a man aged 45-65 years who received an inactivated influenza vaccine. The chain joins TRBV5-1 to TRBJ1-4; 10 bases are a match to TRBD1. CDR3 loop: CASSSSLDRGFEKLFF. CDR3 coding DNA: TGCGCCAGCAGCAGCTCGCTGGACAGGGGGTTTGAAAAACTGTTTTTT.